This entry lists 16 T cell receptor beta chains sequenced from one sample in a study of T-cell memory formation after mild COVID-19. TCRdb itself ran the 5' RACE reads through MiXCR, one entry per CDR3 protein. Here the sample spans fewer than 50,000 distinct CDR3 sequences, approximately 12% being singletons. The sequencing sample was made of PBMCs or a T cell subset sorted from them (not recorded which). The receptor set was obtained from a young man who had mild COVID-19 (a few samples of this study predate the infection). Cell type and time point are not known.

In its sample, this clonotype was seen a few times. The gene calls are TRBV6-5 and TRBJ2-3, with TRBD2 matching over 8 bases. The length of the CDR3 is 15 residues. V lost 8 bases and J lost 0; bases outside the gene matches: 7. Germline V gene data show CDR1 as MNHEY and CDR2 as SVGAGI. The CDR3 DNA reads TGTGCCAGCTCCCTTGGCGGGGGGAGCACAGATACGCAGTATTTT. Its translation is CASSLGGGSTDTQYF.

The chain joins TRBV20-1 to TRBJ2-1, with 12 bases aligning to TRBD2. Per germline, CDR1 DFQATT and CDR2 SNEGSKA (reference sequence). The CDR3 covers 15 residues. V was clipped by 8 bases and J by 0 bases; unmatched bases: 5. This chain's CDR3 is CSRTSGASSYNEQFF. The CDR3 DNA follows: TGCAGTAGGACTAGCGGGGCTAGCTCCTACAATGAGCAGTTCTTC.

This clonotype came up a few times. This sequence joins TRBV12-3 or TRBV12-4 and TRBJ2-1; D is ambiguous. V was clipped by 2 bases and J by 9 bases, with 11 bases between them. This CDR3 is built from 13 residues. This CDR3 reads CASSLRDNSEQFF. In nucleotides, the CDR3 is TGTGCCAGCAGTTTAAGAGACAATAGTGAGCAGTTCTTC.

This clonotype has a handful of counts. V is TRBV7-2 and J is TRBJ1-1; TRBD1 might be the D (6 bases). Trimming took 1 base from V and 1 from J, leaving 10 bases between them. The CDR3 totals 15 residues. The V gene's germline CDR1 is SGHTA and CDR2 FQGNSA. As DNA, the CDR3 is TGTGCCAGCAGCTTAGGAGGACAGAGGAACACTGAAGCTTTCTTT. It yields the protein CASSLGGQRNTEAFF.

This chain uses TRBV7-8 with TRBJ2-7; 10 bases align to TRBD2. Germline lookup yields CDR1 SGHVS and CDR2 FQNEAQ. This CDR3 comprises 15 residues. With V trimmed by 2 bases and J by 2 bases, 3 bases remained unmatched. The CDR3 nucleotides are TGTGCCAGCAGCTTATTAGCGGGGGGAGCCTACGAGCAGTACTTC. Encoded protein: CASSLLAGGAYEQYF. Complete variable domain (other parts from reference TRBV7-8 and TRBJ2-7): GAGVSQSPRYKVAKRGQDVALRCDPISGHVSLFWYQQALGQGPEFLTYFQNEAQLDKSGLPSDRFFAERPEGSVSTLKIQRTQQEDSAVYLCASSLLAGGAYEQYFGPGTRLTVT.

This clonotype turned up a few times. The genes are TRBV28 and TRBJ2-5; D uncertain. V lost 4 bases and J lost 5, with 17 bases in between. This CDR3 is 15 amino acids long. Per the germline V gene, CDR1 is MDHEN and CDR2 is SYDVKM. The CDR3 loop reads CASSSRPTPWETQYF. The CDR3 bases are TGTGCCAGCAGTTCTCGACCAACCCCGTGGGAGACCCAGTACTTC.

The CDR3 reads CAISVRGASETQYF. CDR3 bases: TGTGCCATCAGTGTCAGGGGGGCCTCAGAGACCCAGTACTTC. The rearrangement links TRBV10-3 to TRBJ2-5; TRBD1 is a possible D gene (7 bases). This CDR3 is 14 amino acids long. Trimming removed 4 bases at V and 4 bases at J, with 13 bases between. Looked up from germline, CDR1 is ENHRY and CDR2 is SYGVKD.

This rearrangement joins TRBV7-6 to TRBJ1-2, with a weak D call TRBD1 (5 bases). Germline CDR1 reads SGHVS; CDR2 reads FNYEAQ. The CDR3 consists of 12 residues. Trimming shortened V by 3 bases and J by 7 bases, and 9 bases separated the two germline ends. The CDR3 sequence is CASSFIQGGYTF. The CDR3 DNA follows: TGTGCCAGCAGCTTTATTCAGGGTGGCTACACCTTC.

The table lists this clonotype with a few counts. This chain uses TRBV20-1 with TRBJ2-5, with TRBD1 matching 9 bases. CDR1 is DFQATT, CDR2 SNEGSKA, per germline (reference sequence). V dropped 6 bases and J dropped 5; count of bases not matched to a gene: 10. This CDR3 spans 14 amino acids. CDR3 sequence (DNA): TGCAGTGCGAGAACAGGGGGCGCTAAGGAGACCCAGTACTTC. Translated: CSARTGGAKETQYF.

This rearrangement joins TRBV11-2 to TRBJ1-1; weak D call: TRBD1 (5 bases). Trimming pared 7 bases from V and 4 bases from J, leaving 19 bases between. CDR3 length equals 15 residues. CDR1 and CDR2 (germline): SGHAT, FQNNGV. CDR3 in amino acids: CASKVRAAMGTEAFF. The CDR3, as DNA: TGTGCCAGCAAGGTCAGGGCCGCGATGGGCACTGAAGCTTTCTTT.

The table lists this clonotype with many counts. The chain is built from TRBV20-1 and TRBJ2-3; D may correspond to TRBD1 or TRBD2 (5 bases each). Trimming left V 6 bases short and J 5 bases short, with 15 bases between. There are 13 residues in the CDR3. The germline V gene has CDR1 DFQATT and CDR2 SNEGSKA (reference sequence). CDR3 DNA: TGCAGTGCAGAGGACGGGGCCGGAGATACGCAGTATTTT. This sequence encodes CSAEDGAGDTQYF.

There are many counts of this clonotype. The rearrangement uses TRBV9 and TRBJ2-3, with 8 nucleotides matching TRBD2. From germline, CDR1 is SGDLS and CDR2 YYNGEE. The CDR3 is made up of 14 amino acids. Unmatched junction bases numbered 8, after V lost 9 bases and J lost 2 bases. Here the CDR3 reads CAIRGGGSTDTQYF. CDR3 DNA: TGTGCCATCAGGGGCGGGGGGTCCACAGATACGCAGTATTTT.

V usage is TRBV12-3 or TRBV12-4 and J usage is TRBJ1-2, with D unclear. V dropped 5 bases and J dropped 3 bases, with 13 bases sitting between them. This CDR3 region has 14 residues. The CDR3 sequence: CASSHRELYYGYTF. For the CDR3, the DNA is TGTGCCAGCAGTCATCGTGAGCTTTACTATGGCTACACCTTC.

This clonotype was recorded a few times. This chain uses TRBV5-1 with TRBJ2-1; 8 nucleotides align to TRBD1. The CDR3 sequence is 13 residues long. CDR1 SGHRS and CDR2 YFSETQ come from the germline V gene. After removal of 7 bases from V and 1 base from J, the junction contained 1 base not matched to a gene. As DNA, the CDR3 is TGCGCCAGCGGACAGGGATCCTACAATGAGCAGTTCTTC. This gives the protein CASGQGSYNEQFF.

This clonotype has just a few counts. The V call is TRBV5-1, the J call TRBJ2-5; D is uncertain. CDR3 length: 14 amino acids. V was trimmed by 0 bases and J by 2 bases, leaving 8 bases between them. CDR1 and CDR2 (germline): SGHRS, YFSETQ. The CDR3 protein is CASSLGRVQETQYF. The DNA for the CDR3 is TGCGCCAGCAGCTTGGGTAGGGTTCAAGAGACCCAGTACTTC.

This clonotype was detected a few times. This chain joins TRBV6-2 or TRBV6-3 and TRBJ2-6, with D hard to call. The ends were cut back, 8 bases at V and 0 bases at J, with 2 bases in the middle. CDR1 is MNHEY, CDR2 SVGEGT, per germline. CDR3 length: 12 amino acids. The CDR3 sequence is CASCSGANVLTF. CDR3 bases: TGTGCCAGCTGCTCTGGGGCCAACGTCCTGACTTTC.